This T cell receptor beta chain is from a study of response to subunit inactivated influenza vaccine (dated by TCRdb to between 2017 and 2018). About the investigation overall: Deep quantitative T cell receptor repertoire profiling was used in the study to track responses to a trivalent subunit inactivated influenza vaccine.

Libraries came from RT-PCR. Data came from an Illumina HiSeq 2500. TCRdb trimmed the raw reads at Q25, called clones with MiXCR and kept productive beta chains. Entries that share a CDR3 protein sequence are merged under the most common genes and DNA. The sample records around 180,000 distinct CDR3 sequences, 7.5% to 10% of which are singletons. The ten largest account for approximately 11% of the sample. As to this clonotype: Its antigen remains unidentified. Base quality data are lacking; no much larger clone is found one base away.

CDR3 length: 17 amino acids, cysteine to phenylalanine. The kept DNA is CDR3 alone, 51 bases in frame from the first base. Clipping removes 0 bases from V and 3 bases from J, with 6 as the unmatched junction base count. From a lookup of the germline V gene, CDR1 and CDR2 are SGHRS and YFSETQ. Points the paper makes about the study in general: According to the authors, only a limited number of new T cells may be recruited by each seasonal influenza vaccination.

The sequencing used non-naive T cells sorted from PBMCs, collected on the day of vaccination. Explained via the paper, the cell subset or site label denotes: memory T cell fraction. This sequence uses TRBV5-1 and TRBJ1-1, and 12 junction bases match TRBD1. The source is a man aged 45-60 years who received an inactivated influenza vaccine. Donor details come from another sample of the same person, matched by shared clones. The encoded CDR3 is CASSLGGTGGADTEAFF. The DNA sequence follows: TGCGCCAGCAGCTTGGGGGGGACAGGGGGCGCGGACACTGAAGCTTTCTTT.